Sequencing of this T cell receptor beta chain was carried out in a study of cytomegalovirus exposure and HLA in healthy donors. The overall study: There were tens of millions of unique TCRs (from HLA-typed donors) in an early data release. Study results and caveats: Cytomegalovirus-associated TCR beta chains were listed, numbering around 150.

This clone was counted only a few times. No antigen is known for it. Per germline, CDR1 LNHDA and CDR2 SQIVND (reference sequence). This CDR3 spans 17 amino acids. The J segment lost 7 bases and the V segment lost 3 bases, leaving 10 bases of the junction unmatched. The PCR made use of 60 Vbeta and 13 Jbeta primers. Profiled with immunoSEQ multiplex PCR; TCRdb holds only in-frame clones, not every one. The table shows about 120,000 clones, with about 9.4% occurring only once. The V and J genes are TRBV19 and TRBJ2-1, with 12 bases that match TRBD1. The receptor was derived from a woman aged 40-49 years in good health and CMV-seropositive. Sequenced material: PBMCs. CDR3 loop: CASSIGFGDRGRNEQFF. The CDR3 DNA sequence: TGTGCCAGTAGTATCGGATTTGGGGACAGGGGGCGTAATGAGCAGTTCTTC.